These 22 T cell receptor beta chains originate from one sample sequenced in a study of T cell responses to AZD1222 COVID-19 vaccine. The table came from immunoSEQ multiplex PCR; TCRdb's copy has only in-frame clones and leaves some out. Here the sample spans some 84,000 clones, 87% being singletons. Specimen: peripheral blood, collected 28 days after the second AZD1222 dose. The source of these receptors is an adult who received the AZD1222 COVID-19 vaccine.

The chain recombines TRBV19 with TRBJ2-7, with TRBD1 matching over 8 bases. The CDR3 is 13 residues long. Trimming cost V 5 bases and J 6 bases; bases outside gene matches: 6. Germline CDR1 LNHDA, CDR2 SQIVND (reference sequence). In DNA, the CDR3 is TGTGCCAGTAGTTCGGACAGGGTGGGCGAGCAGTACTTC. Translation gives CASSSDRVGEQYF. Combining the CDR3 with reference TRBV19 and TRBJ2-7 gives the whole variable domain DGGITQSPKYLFRKEGQNVTLSCEQNLNHDAMYWYRQDPGQGLRLIYYSQIVNDFQKGDIAEGYSVSREKKESFPLTVTSAQKNPTAFYLCASSSDRVGEQYFGPGTRLTVT.

This chain connects TRBV12-5 to TRBJ2-5, with 13 bases lining up with TRBD2. V lost 7 bases, J lost 6 bases, and 11 bases stayed unmatched. The CDR3 spans 16 residues. Looked up from germline, CDR1 is LGHNT and CDR2 is FRNRAP. The CDR3 sequence: CASEFRTSGGPQTQYF. The CDR3 coding sequence is TGTGCTAGTGAATTCAGGACTAGCGGGGGCCCGCAGACCCAGTACTTC.

This clone was recorded only once. The chain uses TRBV6-5 and TRBJ1-4; D gene ambiguous. The germline V gene has CDR1 MNHEY and CDR2 SVGAGI. The CDR3 covers 12 residues. Trimming pared 7 bases from V and 6 bases from J, leaving 9 bases between. In DNA, the CDR3 is TGTGCCAGCATGGGGATTCATGAAAAACTGTTTTTT. Protein: CASMGIHEKLFF.

This chain joins TRBV7-8 and TRBJ1-6; no clear D gene. CDR3 size: 13 residues. Trimming removed 3 bases from V and 13 bases from J, with 13 bases in between. Germline CDR1 reads SGHVS; CDR2 reads FQNEAQ. CDR3 coding DNA: TGTGCCAGCAGCTTCGGGCCTTCGGTCCCCCTCCACTTT. Encoded protein: CASSFGPSVPLHF. The whole variable domain, remainder taken from reference TRBV7-8 and TRBJ1-6, is GAGVSQSPRYKVAKRGQDVALRCDPISGHVSLFWYQQALGQGPEFLTYFQNEAQLDKSGLPSDRFFAERPEGSVSTLKIQRTQQEDSAVYLCASSFGPSVPLHFGNGTRLTVT.

The chain combines TRBV5-1 with TRBJ1-3; no reliable D call. Trimming removed 3 bases at V and 0 bases at J, with 13 bases between. CDR3 length: 16 amino acids. The germline gives CDR1 SGHRS, CDR2 YFSETQ. DNA of the CDR3: TGCGCCAGCAGCTCATTGACACTTTACTCTGGAAACACCATATATTTT. Translation gives CASSSLTLYSGNTIYF.

The sample holds a few counts of this clone. The rearrangement uses TRBV18 and TRBJ2-5; D unresolved. This CDR3 spans 16 amino acids. The germline V gene encodes CDR1 KGHSH and CDR2 LQKENI. The ends were cut back, 6 bases at V and 4 bases at J, with 21 bases in the middle. This CDR3 reads CASSPTADRIGETQYF. CDR3 nucleotide sequence: TGTGCCAGCTCCCCTACGGCCGATCGGATAGGAGAGACCCAGTACTTC.

J is TRBJ2-7 and V is TRBV12-3 or TRBV12-4; D gene uncertain. The length of the CDR3 is 13 residues. Trimming removed 5 bases from V and 3 bases from J, with 11 bases in between. The CDR3 here is CASSLGWVYEQYF. CDR3 DNA sequence: TGTGCCAGCAGTCTGGGCTGGGTCTACGAGCAGTACTTC.

J is TRBJ1-2 and V is TRBV10-2, with D tentatively TRBD1 (6 bases). The length of the CDR3 is 15 residues. In germline, CDR1 is WSHSY, CDR2 SAAADI. Deletions cut 3 bases from V and 2 bases from J, with 13 bases between. CDR3 sequence: CASSDQGGRNYGYTF. CDR3 in DNA: TGCGCCAGCAGTGACCAAGGGGGGCGGAACTATGGCTACACCTTC.

J is TRBJ2-7 and V is TRBV5-1, with TRBD1 identical over 8 bases. The CDR3 is made up of 13 amino acids. CDR1 and CDR2 from the germline V gene are SGHRS and YFSETQ. V was pared by 4 bases and J by 4 bases, with 4 bases of the junction left unmatched. The CDR3 coding sequence is TGCGCCAGCAGCGTTCGGACAGGGTACGAGCAGTACTTC. This gives the protein CASSVRTGYEQYF.

A few counts support this clone. The V call is TRBV9, the J call TRBJ2-1, with 9 bases identical to TRBD2. The CDR3 is 16 residues long. The junction had 10 bases not matched to a gene; V was cut back by 4 bases and J by 5 bases. The germline V gene encodes CDR1 SGDLS and CDR2 YYNGEE. The CDR3 protein is CASSTHLGTSNNEQFF. CDR3 coding DNA: TGTGCCAGCAGCACCCACCTCGGGACTAGCAACAATGAGCAGTTCTTC. The full variable domain, with the rest looked up from reference TRBV9 and TRBJ2-1, is DSGVTQTPKHLITATGQRVTLRCSPRSGDLSVYWYQQSLDQGLQFLIQYYNGEERAKGNILERFSAQQFPDLHSELNLSSLELGDSALYFCASSTHLGTSNNEQFFGPGTRLTVL.

The V and J genes are TRBV6-5 and TRBJ2-3; 10 positions agree with TRBD1. CDR1 is MNHEY and CDR2 is SVGAGI in the germline V gene. The junction had 7 bases not matched to a gene; V was cut back by 6 bases and J by 4 bases. CDR3 size: 15 residues. The CDR3 is CASRSWTGGSDTQYF. CDR3 DNA sequence: TGTGCCAGCAGATCCTGGACAGGGGGATCAGATACGCAGTATTTT.

V usage is TRBV5-1 and J usage is TRBJ1-4, with D perhaps TRBD1 (6 bases). CDR1 is SGHRS and CDR2 is YFSETQ in the germline V gene. Trimming left V 7 bases short and J 7 bases short, with 17 bases between. The CDR3 is 14 residues long. The CDR3 here is CASPEGGGCEKLFF. The CDR3, as DNA: TGCGCCAGCCCGGAGGGGGGAGGTTGTGAAAAACTGTTTTTT.

The rearrangement links TRBV12-3 or TRBV12-4 to TRBJ1-5; unclear D gene. The length of the CDR3 is 13 residues. V was clipped by 3 bases and J by 7 bases, with 10 bases between them. CDR3: CASSFGEDQPQHF. The DNA of the CDR3 is TGTGCCAGCAGTTTTGGGGAGGACCAGCCCCAGCATTTT.

The chain couples TRBV18 to TRBJ2-4; 11 bases line up with TRBD2. Germline trimming cut 2 bases from V and 1 base from J; bases unmatched to any gene: 4. CDR1 and CDR2 (germline): KGHSH, LQKENI. The CDR3 sequence is 17 residues long. CDR3 in DNA: TGTGCCAGCTCACCAACTAGCGGGGGACTGGCCAAAAACATTCAGTACTTC. Its translation: CASSPTSGGLAKNIQYF.

The chain combines TRBV18 with TRBJ1-1, with a possible D match to TRBD1 (5 bases). V lost 3 bases and J lost 1, with 24 bases in between. The CDR3 totals 19 residues. Germline V gives CDR1 KGHSH, CDR2 LQKENI. The CDR3 loop reads CASSPDPMRGPRRNTEAFF. The DNA of the CDR3 is TGTGCCAGCTCACCCGACCCGATGAGGGGCCCCCGACGGAACACTGAAGCTTTCTTT.

CDR3 bases: TGTGCCAGCGGAAGACAGGGAGCGAACACTGAAGCTTTCTTT. Translation gives CASGRQGANTEAFF. The J gene is TRBJ1-1, the V gene TRBV2, with 7 bases that match TRBD1. The CDR3 runs to 14 residues. V was clipped by 8 bases and J by 1 base; unmatched bases: 7. Germline CDR1 and CDR2: SNHLY and FYNNEI.

This clone was detected once. The V call is TRBV7-3, the J call TRBJ2-1; 8 bases line up with TRBD1. CDR3 length: 16 residues. The germline gives CDR1 SGHTA, CDR2 FQGTGA. The V and J ends lost 5 bases and 6 bases, in that order; junction bases with no gene match: 12. For the CDR3, the DNA is TGTGCCAGCAGCCCCCACTCGATGGGGACAGGCAATGAGCAGTTCTTC. It is translated as CASSPHSMGTGNEQFF.

This chain joins TRBV24-1 and TRBJ2-5, with TRBD1 matching over 9 bases. The CDR3 covers 18 residues. Germline lookup yields CDR1 KGHDR and CDR2 SFDVKD. V shed 4 bases and J 5 bases; nucleotides not matched to a gene: 16. CDR3 sequence reads: CATSDSLDRGGFGETQYF. The DNA of the CDR3 is TGTGCCACCAGTGACTCCTTGGACAGGGGCGGGTTTGGGGAGACCCAGTACTTC.

CDR3 amino acids: CASSLAGGLAGVEQFF. For the CDR3, the DNA is TGCGCCAGCAGCTTGGCCGGGGGACTAGCGGGGGTTGAGCAGTTCTTC. The rearrangement uses TRBV5-1 and TRBJ2-1; 14 positions match TRBD2. V shed 0 bases and J 9 bases; nucleotides not matched to a gene: 5. The CDR3 loop spans 16 amino acids. Germline CDR1 SGHRS, CDR2 YFSETQ. Drawing the rest from reference TRBV5-1 and TRBJ2-1, the complete variable domain is KAGVTQTPRYLIKTRGQQVTLSCSPISGHRSVSWYQQTPGQGLQFLFEYFSETQRNKGNFPGRFSGRQFSNSRSEMNVSTLELGDSALYLCASSLAGGLAGVEQFFGPGTRLTVL.

The chain employs TRBV29-1 and TRBJ1-2; a possible D gene is TRBD1 (6 bases). The CDR3 has 13 amino acids. Germline CDR1 SQVTM, CDR2 ANQGSEA. V was pared by 4 bases and J by 6 bases, with 15 bases between. The CDR3 spells CSVASGARNGYTF. CDR3 in DNA: TGCAGCGTTGCCTCGGGGGCGCGTAATGGCTACACCTTC.

This clone was seen once. This chain joins TRBV27 and TRBJ2-7; TRBD2 matches at 7 bases. Germline-derived CDR1 and CDR2 are MNHEY and SMNVEV (reference sequence). The CDR3 contains 14 residues. V shed 0 bases and J 4 bases; nucleotides not matched to a gene: 3. This CDR3 reads CASSLSRGKYEQYF. The CDR3 nucleotides read TGTGCCAGCAGTTTATCGCGGGGGAAGTACGAGCAGTACTTC.

The chain carries TRBV18 and TRBJ2-7, with a tentative D call TRBD1 (5 bases). There are 15 residues in the CDR3. From germline, CDR1 is KGHSH and CDR2 LQKENI. Trimming took off 6 bases at V and 3 bases at J, with 18 bases between the two ends. CDR3 sequence: CASSLGPGRHYEQYF. The DNA for the CDR3 is TGTGCCAGCTCGCTCGGGCCAGGGCGCCACTACGAGCAGTACTTC.